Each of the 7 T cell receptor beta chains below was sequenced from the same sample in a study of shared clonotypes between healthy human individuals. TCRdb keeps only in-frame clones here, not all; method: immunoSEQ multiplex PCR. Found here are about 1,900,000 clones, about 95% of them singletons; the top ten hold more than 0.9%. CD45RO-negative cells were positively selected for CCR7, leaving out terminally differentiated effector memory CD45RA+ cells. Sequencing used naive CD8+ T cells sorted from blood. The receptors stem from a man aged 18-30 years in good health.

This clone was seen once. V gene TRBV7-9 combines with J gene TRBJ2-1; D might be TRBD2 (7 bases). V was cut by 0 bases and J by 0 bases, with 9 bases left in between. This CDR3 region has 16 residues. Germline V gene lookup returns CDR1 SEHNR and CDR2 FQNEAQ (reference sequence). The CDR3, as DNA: TGTGCCAGCAGCTTAGCGGGAGGGGGCTCCTACAATGAGCAGTTCTTC. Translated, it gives CASSLAGGGSYNEQFF.

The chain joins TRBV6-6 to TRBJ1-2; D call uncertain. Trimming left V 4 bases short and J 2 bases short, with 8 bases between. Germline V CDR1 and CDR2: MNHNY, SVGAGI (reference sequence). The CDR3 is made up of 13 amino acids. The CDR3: CASSSMINYGYTF. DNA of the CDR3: TGTGCCAGCAGTTCGATGATAAACTATGGCTACACCTTC.

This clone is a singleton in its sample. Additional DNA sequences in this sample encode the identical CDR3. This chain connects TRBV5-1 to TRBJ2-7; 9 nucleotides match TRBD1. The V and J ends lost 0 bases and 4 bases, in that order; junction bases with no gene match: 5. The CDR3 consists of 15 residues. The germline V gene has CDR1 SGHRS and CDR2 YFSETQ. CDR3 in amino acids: CASSLAGTGLYEQYF. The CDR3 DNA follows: TGCGCCAGCAGCTTGGCCGGGACAGGGTTGTACGAGCAGTACTTC.

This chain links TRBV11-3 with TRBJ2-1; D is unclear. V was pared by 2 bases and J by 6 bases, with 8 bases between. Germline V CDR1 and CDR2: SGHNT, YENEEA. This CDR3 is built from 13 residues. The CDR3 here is CASSLLESNEQFF. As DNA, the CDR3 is TGTGCCAGCAGCTTACTAGAGTCCAATGAGCAGTTCTTC.

CDR3 sequence: CASSQDFIGTQETQYF. In DNA form, the CDR3 reads TGCGCCAGCAGCCAAGATTTTATTGGGACCCAAGAGACCCAGTACTTC. The chain carries TRBV4-3 and TRBJ2-5; D is tentatively TRBD1 or TRBD2 (5 bases each). V was pared by 0 bases and J by 1 base, with 12 bases between. CDR1 is LGHNA and CDR2 is YSLEER in the germline V gene. CDR3 length: 16 amino acids.

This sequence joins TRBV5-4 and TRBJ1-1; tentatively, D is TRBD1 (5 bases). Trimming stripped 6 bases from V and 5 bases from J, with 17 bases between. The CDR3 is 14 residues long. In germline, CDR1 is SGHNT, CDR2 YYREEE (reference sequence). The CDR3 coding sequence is TGTGCCAGCACCCTAGGTGGTTCAGGGACTGAAGCTTTCTTT. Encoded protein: CASTLGGSGTEAFF.

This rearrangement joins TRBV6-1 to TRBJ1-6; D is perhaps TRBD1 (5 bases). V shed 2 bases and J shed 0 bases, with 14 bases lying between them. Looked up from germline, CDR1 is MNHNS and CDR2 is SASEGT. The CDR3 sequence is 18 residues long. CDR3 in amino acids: CASSEWAAGSSYNSPLHF. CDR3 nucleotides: TGTGCCAGCAGTGAATGGGCGGCAGGGAGCTCCTATAATTCACCCCTCCACTTT.